This T cell receptor (beta chain) was obtained from a study of lymphopenia after photon versus proton radiotherapy. Data came from immunoSEQ multiplex PCR; TCRdb stores just in-frame clones and leaves some out. The data hold approximately 71,000 clones, with roughly 88% observed a single time. As for this clone: Its antigen is not identified.

Overall study results and limits: Proton therapy kept repertoires fairly stable, unlike photons, which gained effector/memory cells. Post-nadir diversity loss with photons came from oligoclonal expansion, particularly CD8+ Temra cells. Better survival with proton therapy was suggested as possible, not demonstrated. Post-nadir TCR diversity decline inversely tracked overall survival among those who died.

This CDR3 region has 14 residues. CDR1 is MNHEY, CDR2 SMNVEV, per germline (reference sequence). The germline V and J ends were trimmed by 7 bases and 0 bases, with 13 bases remaining between them. The J gene is TRBJ2-7, the V gene TRBV27; D may be TRBD2 (6 bases). Sequences were derived from peripheral blood, sampled from a patient treated with photon-based radiotherapy. This TCR came from a woman in her sixties or seventies with pancreatic cancer. This CDR3 reads CASKPGLSSYEQYF. CDR3 in DNA: TGTGCCAGCAAGCCGGGACTGAGCTCCTACGAGCAGTACTTC.